This T cell receptor (beta chain) was identified during a study of vaccination and CD4 T cells after COVID-19. Looked up from germline, CDR1 is MNHEY and CDR2 is SVGAGI. The CDR3 spans 15 residues. Sequencing of the DNA from cultured CD4+ T cells was carried out with the Oncomine TCR Beta short-read assay. The genomic DNA was obtained from cultured CD4+ T cells by extraction with the QIAamp micro DNA kit. Each CDR3 protein gets one entry after TCRdb re-called the PCR reads with MiXCR. The sample lists around 20,000 distinct CDR3 sequences, more than 45% occurring once. Treatment denoted: approximately nine-day PBMC culture with coronavirus spike peptide pools or control peptides (ViraFEST assay). Of note for this clonotype: What it binds is unknown.

The J gene is TRBJ2-1, the V gene TRBV6-5, with 7 positions matching TRBD2. The tail of the sequence fits TRBJ2-7 better, so the J call may be wrong. The source material was CD4+ T cells from blood, cultured in vitro. The clonotype comes from a human donor who had recovered from COVID-19. The CDR3 DNA sequence: TGTGCCAGCAGTTACTCGATGGGAGGGACCTACGAGCAGTACTTC. Residues: CASSYSMGGTYEQYF.